The present T cell receptor (beta chain) was sequenced within a study of beta chain features in type 1 diabetes. Study-level results: The study found that naive, central memory and Treg TCRB repertoires appeared more similar in patients than in healthy donors. Reads derived from cDNA could over-represent cells showing high TCR expression.

In the case of this clone: Its antigen is not known.

The investigators reverse transcribed all of the isolated RNA, so they sequenced expressed TCRB transcripts. TCRdb keeps only in-frame clones here, not all; method: immunoSEQ multiplex PCR. In the table there are fewer than 400,000 clones, under 8.5% of which are singletons. The junction had 5 bases not matched to a gene; V was cut back by 7 bases and J by 7 bases. CDR1 is SGHDT and CDR2 is YYEEEE in the germline V gene. The CDR3 consists of 13 residues. CD4+ naive, central memory, regulatory and stem cell-like memory cells were sorted via CD45RO/CCR7/CD25/CD127/CD95/CD27. Input material: central memory CD4+ T cells from blood. The genes are TRBV5-6 and TRBJ2-2; 9 nucleotides line up with TRBD1. The clonotype was recovered from a woman aged 18-29 years in good health. The CDR3 reads CASHRGRIGELFF. As DNA, the CDR3 is TGTGCCAGCCACAGGGGGCGCATCGGGGAGCTGTTTTTT.